These 3 T cell receptor beta chains came from one sample sequenced in a study of T-cell memory formation after mild COVID-19. TCRdb reprocessed the 5' RACE reads via MiXCR and lists one record per CDR3 protein. The sample contains fewer than 350,000 distinct CDR3 sequences, approximately 8.4% of which appear only once. The specimen was PBMCs or a T cell subset sorted from them (not recorded which). Receptors originate from a man between 18 and 29 years old who had mild COVID-19 (a few samples of this study predate the infection). Cell type and time point are not known.

This clonotype was observed a few times. This chain joins TRBV6-6 and TRBJ2-1; D might be TRBD2 (6 bases). This CDR3 has 11 amino acids. V was pared by 11 bases and J by 4 bases, with 9 bases between. In germline, CDR1 is MNHNY, CDR2 SVGAGI (reference sequence). Here the CDR3 DNA reads TGTGCCGCCGGGGGTTACAATGAGCAGTTCTTC. Translated: CAAGGYNEQFF.

There are a few counts of this clonotype. The gene calls are TRBV7-2 and TRBJ2-1; 9 positions agree with TRBD2. Per germline, CDR1 SGHTA and CDR2 FQGNSA. The V gene end was trimmed by 1 base and the J gene end by 6 bases; junction bases not matched to a gene: 7. The CDR3 contains 16 residues. CDR3 nucleotide sequence: TGTGCCAGCAGCTTAGTGGGGACTAGCTTCGGCAATGAGCAGTTCTTC. It translates to CASSLVGTSFGNEQFF.

This clonotype was counted a few times. This chain joins TRBV18 and TRBJ2-2, with a weak D call TRBD2 (6 bases). CDR1 is KGHSH and CDR2 is LQKENI in the germline V gene. V lost 0 bases and J lost 4, with 12 bases in between. This CDR3 comprises 16 residues. CDR3: CASSPPWEAGTGELFF. DNA of the CDR3: TGTGCCAGCTCACCACCCTGGGAGGCCGGCACCGGGGAGCTGTTTTTT.